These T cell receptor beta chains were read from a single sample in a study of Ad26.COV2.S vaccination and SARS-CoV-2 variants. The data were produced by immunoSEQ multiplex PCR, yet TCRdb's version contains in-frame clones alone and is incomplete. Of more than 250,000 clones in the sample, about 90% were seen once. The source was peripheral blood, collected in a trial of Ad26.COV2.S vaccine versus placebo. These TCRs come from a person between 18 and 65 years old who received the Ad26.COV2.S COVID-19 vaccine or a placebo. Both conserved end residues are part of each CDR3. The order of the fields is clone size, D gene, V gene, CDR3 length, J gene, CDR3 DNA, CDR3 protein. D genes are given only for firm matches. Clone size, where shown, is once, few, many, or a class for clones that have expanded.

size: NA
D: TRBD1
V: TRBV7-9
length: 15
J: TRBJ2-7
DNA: TGTGCCAGCAGCTCCTGGGGGACAGGGAGGGACGAGCAGTACTTC
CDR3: CASSSWGTGRDEQYF

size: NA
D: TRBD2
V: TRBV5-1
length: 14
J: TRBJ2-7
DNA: TGCGCCAGCAGCTTTTCTAGCGGCTCCTACGAGCAGTACTTC
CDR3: CASSFSSGSYEQYF

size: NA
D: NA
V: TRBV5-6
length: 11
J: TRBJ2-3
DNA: TGTGCCAGCATAGGTCGGGATACGCAGTATTTT
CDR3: CASIGRDTQYF

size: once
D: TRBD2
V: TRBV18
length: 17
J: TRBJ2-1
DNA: TGTGCCAGCTCACCTCCGGGACTAGCGGGAGGATACAATGAGCAGTTCTTC
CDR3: CASSPPGLAGGYNEQFF

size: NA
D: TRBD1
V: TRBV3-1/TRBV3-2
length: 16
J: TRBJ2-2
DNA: TGTGCCAGCTCAAGTGACAGGGAAGGTGCGTGGGGGGAGCTGTTTTTT
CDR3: CASSSDREGAWGELFF

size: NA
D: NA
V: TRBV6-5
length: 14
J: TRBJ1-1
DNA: TGTGCCACCCGTGGCGGGGAAGTGAACACTGAAGCTTTCTTT
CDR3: CATRGGEVNTEAFF

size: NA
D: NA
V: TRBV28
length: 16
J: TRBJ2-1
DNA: TGTGCCAGCAGTTCTCGGGTCGGCGGAAATTACAATGAGCAGTTCTTC
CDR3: CASSSRVGGNYNEQFF

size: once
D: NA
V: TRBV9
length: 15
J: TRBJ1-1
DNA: TGTGCCAGCAGCGTAACTAACCTGGGGAACACTGAAGCTTTCTTT
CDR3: CASSVTNLGNTEAFF

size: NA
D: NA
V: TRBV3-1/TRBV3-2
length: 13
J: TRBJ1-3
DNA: TGTGCCAGCAGCCAAGTTCTTGGAAACACCATATATTTT
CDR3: CASSQVLGNTIYF

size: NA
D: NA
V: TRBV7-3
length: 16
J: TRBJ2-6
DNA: TGTGCCAGCAGCTTAACCTCAGGGTCTGGGGCCAACGTCCTGACTTTC
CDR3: CASSLTSGSGANVLTF

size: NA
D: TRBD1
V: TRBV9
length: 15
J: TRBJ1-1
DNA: TGTGCCAGCAGCTTAAGGACAGGGGGCGTGAATGAAGCTTTCTTT
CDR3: CASSLRTGGVNEAFF

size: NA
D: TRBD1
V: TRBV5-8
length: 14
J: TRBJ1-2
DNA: TGTGCCAGCAGCTTGCAGCAGGGGGCCTTGGGCTACACCTTC
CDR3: CASSLQQGALGYTF

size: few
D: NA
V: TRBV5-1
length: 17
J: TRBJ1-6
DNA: TGCGCCAGCAGCCCCGAGGGGGGTGCGGGATTAAATTCACCCCTCCACTTT
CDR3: CASSPEGGAGLNSPLHF

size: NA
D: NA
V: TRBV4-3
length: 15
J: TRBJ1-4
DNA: TGCGCCAGCAGCCAAAGGGTTTGGGCTAATGAAAAACTGTTTTTT
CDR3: CASSQRVWANEKLFF

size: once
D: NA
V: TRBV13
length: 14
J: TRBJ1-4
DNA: TGTGCCAGCAGCGCGCAACTTACGGGACAAAAACTGTTTTTT
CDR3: CASSAQLTGQKLFF

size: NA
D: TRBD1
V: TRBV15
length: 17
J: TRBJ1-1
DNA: TGTGCCACCAGCAGAGATTACCCCAGGACAGGGAACACTGAAGCTTTCTTT
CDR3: CATSRDYPRTGNTEAFF

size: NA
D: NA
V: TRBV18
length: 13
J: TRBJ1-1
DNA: TGTGCCAGCTCCAGTTCGGAGGACACTGAAGCTTTCTTT
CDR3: CASSSSEDTEAFF

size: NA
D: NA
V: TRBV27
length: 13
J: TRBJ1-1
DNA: TGTGCCAGCTACTCTCCAGGGAACACTGAAGCTTTCTTT
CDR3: CASYSPGNTEAFF

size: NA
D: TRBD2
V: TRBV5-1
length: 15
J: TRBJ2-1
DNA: TGCGCCAGCAGCTTGTCGACTAGCGGGATCAATGAGCAGTTCTTC
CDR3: CASSLSTSGINEQFF

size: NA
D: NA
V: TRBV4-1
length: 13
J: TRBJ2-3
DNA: TGCGCCAGCAGCCAAGACCGCACAGATACGCAGTATTTT
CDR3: CASSQDRTDTQYF

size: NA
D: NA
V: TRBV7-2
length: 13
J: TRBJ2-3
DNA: TGTGCCAGCAGCGTAGAAAGAACAGATACGCAGTATTTT
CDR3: CASSVERTDTQYF

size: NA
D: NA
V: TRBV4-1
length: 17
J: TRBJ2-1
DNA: TGCGCCAGCAGCCACAAAGGGGTCGACGGCGCCTACAATGAGCAGTTCTTC
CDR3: CASSHKGVDGAYNEQFF

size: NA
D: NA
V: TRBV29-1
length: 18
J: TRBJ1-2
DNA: TGCAGCGTTGAAGATCAGAATAGTGAGATGGGTAGTAGGGATGGCTACACCTTC
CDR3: CSVEDQNSEMGSRDGYTF

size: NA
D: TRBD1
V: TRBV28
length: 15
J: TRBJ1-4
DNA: TGTGCCAGCAACAACCCCGGGACAGGGTTTGAAAAACTGTTTTTT
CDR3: CASNNPGTGFEKLFF

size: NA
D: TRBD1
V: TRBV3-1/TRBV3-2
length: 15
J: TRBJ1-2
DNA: TGTGCCAGCAGCCCCCATGACAGGGCGCACTATGGCTACACCTTC
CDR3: CASSPHDRAHYGYTF

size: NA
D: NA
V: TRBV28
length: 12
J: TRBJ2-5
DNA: TGTGCCAGCAGTCTTAGGGGGGAGACCCAGTACTTC
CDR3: CASSLRGETQYF

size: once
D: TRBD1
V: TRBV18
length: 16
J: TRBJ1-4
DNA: TGTGCCAGCTCACCGAATATAGGGGACAGGGGTGAAAAACTGTTTTTT
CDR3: CASSPNIGDRGEKLFF

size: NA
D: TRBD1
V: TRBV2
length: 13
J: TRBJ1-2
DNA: TGTGCCAGCAGCTCAGGGGGCAACTATGGCTACACCTTC
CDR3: CASSSGGNYGYTF

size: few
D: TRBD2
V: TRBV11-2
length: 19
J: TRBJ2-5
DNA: TGTGCCAGCAGCTCTCACGAAAATTATAGCGGGGGTTGGGGGGAGACCCAGTACTTC
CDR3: CASSSHENYSGGWGETQYF

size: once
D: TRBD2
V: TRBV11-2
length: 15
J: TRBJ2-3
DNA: TGTGCCAGCAGCTTAACCGGGGGGGCCCAGGATACGCAGTATTTT
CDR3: CASSLTGGAQDTQYF